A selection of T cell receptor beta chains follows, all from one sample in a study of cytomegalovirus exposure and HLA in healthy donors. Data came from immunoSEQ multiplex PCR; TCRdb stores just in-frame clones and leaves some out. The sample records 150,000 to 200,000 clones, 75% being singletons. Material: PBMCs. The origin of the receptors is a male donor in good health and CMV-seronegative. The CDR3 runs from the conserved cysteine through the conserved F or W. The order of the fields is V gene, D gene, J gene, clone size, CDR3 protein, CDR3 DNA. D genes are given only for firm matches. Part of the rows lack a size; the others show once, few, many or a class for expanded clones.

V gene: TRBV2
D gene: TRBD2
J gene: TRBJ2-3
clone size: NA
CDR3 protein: CASRWRENVDTQYF
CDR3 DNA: TGTGCCAGCAGGTGGCGGGAGAATGTAGATACGCAGTATTTT

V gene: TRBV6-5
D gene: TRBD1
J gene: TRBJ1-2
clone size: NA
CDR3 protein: CASSRDRGLNMGYTF
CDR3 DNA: TGTGCCAGCAGTCGGGACAGGGGGCTGAATATGGGCTACACCTTC

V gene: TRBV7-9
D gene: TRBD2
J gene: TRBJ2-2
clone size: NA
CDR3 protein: CASSLRSPGGGTGELFF
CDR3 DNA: TGTGCCAGCAGCTTAAGATCCCCGGGAGGAGGCACCGGGGAGCTGTTTTTT

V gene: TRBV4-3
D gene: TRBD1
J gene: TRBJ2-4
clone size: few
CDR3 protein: CASSLRTGGAENIQYF
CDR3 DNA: TGCGCCAGCAGCCTCAGAACAGGGGGCGCCGAAAACATTCAGTACTTC

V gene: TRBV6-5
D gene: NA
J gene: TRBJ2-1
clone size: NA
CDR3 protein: CATTTYGGPGNEQFF
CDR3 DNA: TGTGCCACCACCACCTATGGGGGCCCGGGGAATGAGCAGTTCTTC

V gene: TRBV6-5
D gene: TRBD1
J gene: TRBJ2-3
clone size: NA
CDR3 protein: CASSSRDRGSYTQYF
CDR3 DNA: TGTGCCAGCAGTTCCCGGGACAGGGGGAGCTATACGCAGTATTTT

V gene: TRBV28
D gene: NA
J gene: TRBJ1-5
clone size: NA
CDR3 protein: CASSLGRYSNQPQHF
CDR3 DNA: TGTGCCAGCAGTCTTGGCAGGTATAGCAATCAGCCCCAGCATTTT

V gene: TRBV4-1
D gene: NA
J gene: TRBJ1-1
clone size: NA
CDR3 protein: CASSRRVDTEAFF
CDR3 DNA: TGCGCCAGCTCACGGAGAGTAGACACTGAAGCTTTCTTT

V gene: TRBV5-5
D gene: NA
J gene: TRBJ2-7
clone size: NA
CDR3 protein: CASSLDGAGLYEQYF
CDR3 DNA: TGTGCCAGCAGCTTGGATGGCGCGGGACTTTACGAGCAGTACTTC

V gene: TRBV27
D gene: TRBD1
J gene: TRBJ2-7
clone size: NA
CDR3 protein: CASSLRGPNYEQYF
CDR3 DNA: TGTGCCAGCAGTTTAAGGGGGCCAAACTACGAGCAGTACTTC

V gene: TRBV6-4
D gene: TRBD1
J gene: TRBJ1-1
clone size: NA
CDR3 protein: CASRLTGQAEAFF
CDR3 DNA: TGTGCCAGCAGGCTGACAGGGCAGGCTGAAGCTTTCTTT

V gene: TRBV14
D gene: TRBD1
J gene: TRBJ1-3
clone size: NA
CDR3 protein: CASSQGTGEYTIYF
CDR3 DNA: TGTGCCAGCAGCCAGGGGACAGGGGAATACACCATATATTTT

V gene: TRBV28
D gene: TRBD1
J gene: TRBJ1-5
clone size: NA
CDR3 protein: CASSPTGARNQPQHF
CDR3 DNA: TGTGCCAGCAGTCCGACAGGGGCGCGCAATCAGCCCCAGCATTTT

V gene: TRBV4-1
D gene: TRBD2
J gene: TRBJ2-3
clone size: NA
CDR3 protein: CASSQLRRGGNPDTQYF
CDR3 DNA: TGCGCCAGCAGCCAACTACGGCGGGGGGGCAACCCAGATACGCAGTATTTT

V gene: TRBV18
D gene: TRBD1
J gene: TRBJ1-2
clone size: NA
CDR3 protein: CASSDRVADGYTF
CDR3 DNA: TGTGCCAGCTCAGACAGGGTAGCGGATGGCTACACCTTC

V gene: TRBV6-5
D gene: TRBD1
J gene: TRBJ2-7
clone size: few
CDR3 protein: CASSPGQGSYEQYF
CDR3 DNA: TGTGCCAGCAGTCCGGGACAGGGGTCCTACGAGCAGTACTTC

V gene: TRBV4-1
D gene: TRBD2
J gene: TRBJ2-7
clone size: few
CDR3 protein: CASSRGGLVRVRDEQYF
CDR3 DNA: TGCGCCAGCAGCCGCGGGGGGCTAGTAAGGGTTCGGGACGAGCAGTACTTC

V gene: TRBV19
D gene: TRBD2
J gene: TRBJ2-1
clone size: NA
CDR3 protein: CASSIGSGGQSSYNEQFF
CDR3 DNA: TGTGCCAGTAGTATAGGGTCGGGAGGCCAGAGCTCCTACAATGAGCAGTTCTTC